This T cell receptor (beta chain) emerged from a study of blood T cell repertoires in COVID-19. Study in general: Researchers got acute and convalescent COVID-19 samples from the United States, Italy and Spain.

The CDR3 extends over 15 amino acids. Per the germline V gene, CDR1 is LNHDA and CDR2 is SQIVND (reference sequence). The junction had 13 bases not matched to a gene; V was cut back by 5 bases and J by 6 bases. In the original processing: Estimates of nucleated cell counts were drawn from the amplification of reference gene primers. Assay used: immunoSEQ multiplex PCR; TCRdb lists only in-frame clones, some missing. V, J and clone size are those of that table, while D and trimming were read from the DNA. The sample includes around 200,000 clones, roughly 85% seen only once; the top ten take around 20%. Donors were grouped by their self-reported clinical history. Symptom resolution, clearance, or two negative PCRs marked donors in Cohort 3 as recovered.

The receptor comes from a man aged 40-50 years who had recovered from COVID-19. The rearrangement links TRBV19 to TRBJ2-7; 7 bases align to TRBD1. Input material: PBMCs or T cells enriched from blood (not recorded which). As DNA, the CDR3 is TGTGCCAGTAGTGCTCGGGGTGAGGGGGCGCGCGAGCAGTACTTC. Residues: CASSARGEGAREQYF.